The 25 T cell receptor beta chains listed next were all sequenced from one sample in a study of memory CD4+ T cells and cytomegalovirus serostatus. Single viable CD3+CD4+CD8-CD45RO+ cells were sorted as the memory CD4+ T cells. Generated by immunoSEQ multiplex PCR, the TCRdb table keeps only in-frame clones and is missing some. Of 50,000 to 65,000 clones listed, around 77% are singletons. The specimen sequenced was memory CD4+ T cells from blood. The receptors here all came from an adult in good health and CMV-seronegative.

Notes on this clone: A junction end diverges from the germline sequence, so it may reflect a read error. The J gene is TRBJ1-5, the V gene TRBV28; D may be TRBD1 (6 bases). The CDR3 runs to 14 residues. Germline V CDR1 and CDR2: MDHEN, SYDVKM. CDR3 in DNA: TGTGTCAGCAGTGGGGGGCCAGGCAATCAGCCCCAGCATTTT. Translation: CVSSGGPGNQPQHF.

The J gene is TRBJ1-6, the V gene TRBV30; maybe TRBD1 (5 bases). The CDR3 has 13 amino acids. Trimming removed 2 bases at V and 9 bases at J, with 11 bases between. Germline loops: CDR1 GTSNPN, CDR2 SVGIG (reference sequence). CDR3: CAWSRGDRSPLHF. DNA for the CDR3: TGTGCCTGGAGTCGAGGGGATCGTTCACCCCTCCACTTT.

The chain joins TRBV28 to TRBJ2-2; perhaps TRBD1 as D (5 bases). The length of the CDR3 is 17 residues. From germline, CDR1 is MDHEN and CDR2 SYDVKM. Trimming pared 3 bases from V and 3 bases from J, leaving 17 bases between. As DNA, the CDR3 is TGTGCCAGCAGTTTCATCGGCCAGGGATTGGACACCGGGGAGCTGTTTTTT. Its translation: CASSFIGQGLDTGELFF. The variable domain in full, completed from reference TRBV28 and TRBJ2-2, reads DVKVTQSSRYLVKRTGEKVFLECVQDMDHENMFWYRQDPGLGLRLIYFSYDVKMKEKGDIPEGYSVSREKKERFSLILESASTNQTSMYLCASSFIGQGLDTGELFFGEGSRLTVL.

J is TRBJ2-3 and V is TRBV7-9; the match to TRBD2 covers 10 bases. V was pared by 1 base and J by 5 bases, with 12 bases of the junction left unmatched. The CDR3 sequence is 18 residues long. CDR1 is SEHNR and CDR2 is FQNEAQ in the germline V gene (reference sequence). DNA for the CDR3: TGTGCCAGCAGCTTAGATTCGGGGGCTAGCGGGAGATTAGATACGCAGTATTTT. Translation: CASSLDSGASGRLDTQYF.

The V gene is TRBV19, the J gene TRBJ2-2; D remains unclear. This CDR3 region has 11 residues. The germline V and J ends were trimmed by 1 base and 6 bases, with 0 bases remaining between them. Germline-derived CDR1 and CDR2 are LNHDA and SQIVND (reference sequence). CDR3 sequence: CASSIAGELFF. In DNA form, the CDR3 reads TGTGCCAGTAGTATAGCCGGGGAGCTGTTTTTT.

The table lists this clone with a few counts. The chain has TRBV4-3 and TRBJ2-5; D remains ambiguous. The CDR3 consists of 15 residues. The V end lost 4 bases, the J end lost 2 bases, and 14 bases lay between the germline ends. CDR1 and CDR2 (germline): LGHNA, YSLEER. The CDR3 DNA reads TGCGCCAGCAGCCCACAAGATGCGAGTCAAGAGACCCAGTACTTC. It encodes CASSPQDASQETQYF.

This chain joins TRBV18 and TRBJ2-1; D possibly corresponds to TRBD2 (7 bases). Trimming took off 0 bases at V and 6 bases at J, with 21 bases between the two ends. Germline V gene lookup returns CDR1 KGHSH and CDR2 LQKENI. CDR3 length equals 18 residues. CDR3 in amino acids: CASSPPYRAGSGGNEQFF. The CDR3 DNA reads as TGTGCCAGCTCACCACCCTACAGGGCTGGGTCGGGGGGCAATGAGCAGTTCTTC.

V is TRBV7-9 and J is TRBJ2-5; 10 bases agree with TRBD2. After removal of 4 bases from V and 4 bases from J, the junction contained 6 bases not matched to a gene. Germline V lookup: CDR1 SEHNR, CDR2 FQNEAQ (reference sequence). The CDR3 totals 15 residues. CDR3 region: CASSSGAGGPETQYF. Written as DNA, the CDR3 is TGTGCCAGCAGCTCGGGAGCGGGAGGGCCAGAGACCCAGTACTTC. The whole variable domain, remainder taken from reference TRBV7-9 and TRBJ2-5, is DTGVSQNPRHKITKRGQNVTFRCDPISEHNRLYWYRQTLGQGPEFLTYFQNEAQLEKSRLLSDRFSAERPKGSFSTLEIQRTEQGDSAMYLCASSSGAGGPETQYFGPGTRLLVL.

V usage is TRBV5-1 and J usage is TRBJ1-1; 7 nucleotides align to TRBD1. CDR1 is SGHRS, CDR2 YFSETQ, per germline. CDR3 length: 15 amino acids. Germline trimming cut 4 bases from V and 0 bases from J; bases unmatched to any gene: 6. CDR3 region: CASSRTGTVNTEAFF. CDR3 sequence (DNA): TGCGCCAGCAGCCGAACCGGGACAGTGAACACTGAAGCTTTCTTT.

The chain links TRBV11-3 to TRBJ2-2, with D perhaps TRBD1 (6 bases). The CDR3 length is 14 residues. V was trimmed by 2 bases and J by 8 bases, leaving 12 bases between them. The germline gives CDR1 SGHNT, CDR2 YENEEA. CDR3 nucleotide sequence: TGTGCCAGCAGCTTAAACAGGGTTGCGGGGGAGCTGTTTTTT. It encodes CASSLNRVAGELFF.

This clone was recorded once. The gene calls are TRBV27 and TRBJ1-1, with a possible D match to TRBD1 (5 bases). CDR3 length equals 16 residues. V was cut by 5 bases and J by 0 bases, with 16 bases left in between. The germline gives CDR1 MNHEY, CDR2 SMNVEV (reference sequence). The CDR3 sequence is CASSTREGLVNTEAFF. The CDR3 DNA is TGTGCCAGCAGTACCAGGGAAGGTTTGGTGAACACTGAAGCTTTCTTT.

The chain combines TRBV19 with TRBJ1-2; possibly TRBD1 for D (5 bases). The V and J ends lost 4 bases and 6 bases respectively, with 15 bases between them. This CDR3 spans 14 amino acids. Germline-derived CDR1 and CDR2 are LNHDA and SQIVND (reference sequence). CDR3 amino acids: CASSRQQRGHGYTF. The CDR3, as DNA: TGTGCCAGTAGTAGACAACAGAGGGGCCATGGCTACACCTTC.

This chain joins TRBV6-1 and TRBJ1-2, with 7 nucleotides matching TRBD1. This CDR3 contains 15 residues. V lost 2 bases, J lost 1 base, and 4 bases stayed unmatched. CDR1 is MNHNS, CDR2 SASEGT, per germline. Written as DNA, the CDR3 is TGTGCCAGCAGTGAACGCGGGGACAGTAACTATGGCTACACCTTC. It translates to CASSERGDSNYGYTF.

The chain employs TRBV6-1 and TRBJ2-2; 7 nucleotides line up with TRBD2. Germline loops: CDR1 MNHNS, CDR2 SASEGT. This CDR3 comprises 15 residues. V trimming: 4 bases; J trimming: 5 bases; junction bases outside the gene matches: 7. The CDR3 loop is CASSAGEGRTGELFF. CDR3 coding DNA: TGTGCCAGCAGTGCGGGGGAGGGAAGAACCGGGGAGCTGTTTTTT.

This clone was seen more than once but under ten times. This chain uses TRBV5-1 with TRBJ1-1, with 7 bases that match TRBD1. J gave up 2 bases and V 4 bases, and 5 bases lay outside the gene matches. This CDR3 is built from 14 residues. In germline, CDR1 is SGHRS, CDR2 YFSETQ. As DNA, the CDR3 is TGCGCCAGCAGCGCTGGGACAGAAAACACTGAAGCTTTCTTT. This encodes CASSAGTENTEAFF.

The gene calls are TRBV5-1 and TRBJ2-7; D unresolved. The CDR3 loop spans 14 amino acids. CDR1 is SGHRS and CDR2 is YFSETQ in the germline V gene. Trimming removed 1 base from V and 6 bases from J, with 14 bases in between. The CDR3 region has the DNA TGCGCCAGCAGCTTGTCATCGGATAAATTCGAGCAGTACTTC. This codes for CASSLSSDKFEQYF.

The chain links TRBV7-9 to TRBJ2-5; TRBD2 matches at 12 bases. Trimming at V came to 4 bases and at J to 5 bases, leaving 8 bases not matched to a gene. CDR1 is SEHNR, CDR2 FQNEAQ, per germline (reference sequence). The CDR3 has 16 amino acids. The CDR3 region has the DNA TGTGCCAGCAGCTCCCCGACTAGCGGGAGTAAGGAGACCCAGTACTTC. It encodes CASSSPTSGSKETQYF. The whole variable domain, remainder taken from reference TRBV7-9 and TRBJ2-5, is DTGVSQNPRHKITKRGQNVTFRCDPISEHNRLYWYRQTLGQGPEFLTYFQNEAQLEKSRLLSDRFSAERPKGSFSTLEIQRTEQGDSAMYLCASSSPTSGSKETQYFGPGTRLLVL.

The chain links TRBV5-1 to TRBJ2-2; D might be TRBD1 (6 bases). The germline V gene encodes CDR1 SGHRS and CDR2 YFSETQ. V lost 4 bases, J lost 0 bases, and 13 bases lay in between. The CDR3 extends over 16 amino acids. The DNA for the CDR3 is TGCGCCAGCAGCGTGGACAGTGTGGCGAACACCGGGGAGCTGTTTTTT. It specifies CASSVDSVANTGELFF.

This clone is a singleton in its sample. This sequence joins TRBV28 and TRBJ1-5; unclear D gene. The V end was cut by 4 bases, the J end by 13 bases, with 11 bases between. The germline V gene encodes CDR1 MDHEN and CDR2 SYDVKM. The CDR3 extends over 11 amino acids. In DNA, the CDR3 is TGTGCCAGCAGTTGGAAGGGAATGCAGCATTTT. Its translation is CASSWKGMQHF.

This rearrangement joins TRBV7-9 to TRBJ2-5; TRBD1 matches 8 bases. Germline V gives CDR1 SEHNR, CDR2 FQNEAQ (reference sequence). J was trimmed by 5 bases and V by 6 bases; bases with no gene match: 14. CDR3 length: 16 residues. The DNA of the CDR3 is TGTGCCAGCAGGGCTGGGACAGGTTACCAAGTGGAGACCCAGTACTTC. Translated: CASRAGTGYQVETQYF.

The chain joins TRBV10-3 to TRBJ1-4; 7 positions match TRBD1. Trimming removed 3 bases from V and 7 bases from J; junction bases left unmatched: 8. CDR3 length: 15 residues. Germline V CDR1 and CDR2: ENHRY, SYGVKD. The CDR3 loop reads CAISDDRVGTEKLFF. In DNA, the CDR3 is TGTGCCATCAGTGACGACAGGGTGGGGACTGAAAAACTGTTTTTT.

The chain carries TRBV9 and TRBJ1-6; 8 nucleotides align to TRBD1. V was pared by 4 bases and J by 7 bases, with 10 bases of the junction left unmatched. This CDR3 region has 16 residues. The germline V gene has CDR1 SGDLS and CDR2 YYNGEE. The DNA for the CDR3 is TGTGCCAGCAGCCTCGACTGGACAGGGAGGAATTCACCCCTCCACTTT. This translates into CASSLDWTGRNSPLHF.

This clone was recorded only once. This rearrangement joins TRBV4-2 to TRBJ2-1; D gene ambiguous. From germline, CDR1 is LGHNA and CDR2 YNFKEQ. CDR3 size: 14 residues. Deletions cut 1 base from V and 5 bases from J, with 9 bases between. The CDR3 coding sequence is TGTGCCAGCAGCCAAGGGACCAGTAACAATGAGCAGTTCTTC. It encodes CASSQGTSNNEQFF.

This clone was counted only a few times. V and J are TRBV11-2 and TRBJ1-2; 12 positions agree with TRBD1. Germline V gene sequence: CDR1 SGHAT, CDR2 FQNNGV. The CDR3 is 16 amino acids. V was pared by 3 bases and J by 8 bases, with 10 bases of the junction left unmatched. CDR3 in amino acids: CASSLHGTGGADGYTF. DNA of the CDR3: TGTGCCAGCAGCTTGCATGGGACAGGGGGCGCGGACGGCTACACCTTC.

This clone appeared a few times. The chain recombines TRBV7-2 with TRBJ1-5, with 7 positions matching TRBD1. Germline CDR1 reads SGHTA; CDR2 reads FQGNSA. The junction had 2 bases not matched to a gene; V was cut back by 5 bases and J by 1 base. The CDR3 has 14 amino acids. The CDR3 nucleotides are TGTGCCAGCAGCCCAGGGGGGAGCAATCAGCCCCAGCATTTT. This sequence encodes CASSPGGSNQPQHF. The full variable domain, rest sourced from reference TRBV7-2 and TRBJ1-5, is GAGVSQSPSNKVTEKGKDVELRCDPISGHTALYWYRQSLGQGLEFLIYFQGNSAPDKSGLPSDRFSAERTGGSVSTLTIQRTQQEDSAVYLCASSPGGSNQPQHFGDGTRLSIL.